The rows below give T cell receptor beta chains drawn from one sample of a study of long-term antiretroviral therapy in people with HIV. The table came from immunoSEQ multiplex PCR; TCRdb's copy has only in-frame clones and leaves some out. The data contain around 40,000 clones, 75% to 90% of them singletons. The sample in question was unsorted PBMCs, obtained just before starting antiretroviral therapy. Source of these receptors: a woman between 18 and 29 years old with HIV. The conserved cysteine and the conserved F or W are not part of the CDR3 here. The order of the fields is clone size, J gene, V gene, CDR3 protein. Only some rows state a clone size, as once, few, many or a class for expanded clones.

abundance: NA; j_gene: TRBJ1-2; v_gene: TRBV27; CDR3aa: ASSPGRGWYGYT
abundance: NA; j_gene: TRBJ2-5; v_gene: TRBV7-9; CDR3aa: ASSLPRTPSLLQETQY
abundance: NA; j_gene: TRBJ2-3; v_gene: TRBV5-1; CDR3aa: ASSLAGSERVTDTQY
abundance: NA; j_gene: TRBJ2-1; v_gene: TRBV19; CDR3aa: ASSFEVRNEQF
abundance: NA; j_gene: TRBJ2-1; v_gene: TRBV27; CDR3aa: ASSLSASGSHNEQF
abundance: NA; j_gene: TRBJ1-1; v_gene: TRBV10-1; CDR3aa: ASSESSYGQQAF
abundance: NA; j_gene: TRBJ2-5; v_gene: TRBV9; CDR3aa: ASSVARQSGDEETQY
abundance: once; j_gene: TRBJ1-1; v_gene: TRBV4-3; CDR3aa: ASSQVLGGRGDTEAF
abundance: NA; j_gene: TRBJ2-1; v_gene: TRBV27; CDR3aa: ASSFRSNGNEQF
abundance: once; j_gene: TRBJ2-3; v_gene: TRBV11-3; CDR3aa: ASSLGGGPTDTQY
abundance: NA; j_gene: TRBJ1-1; v_gene: TRBV14; CDR3aa: ASSQRYRGFSF
abundance: NA; j_gene: TRBJ1-5; v_gene: TRBV4-1; CDR3aa: ASSLLQGADRPQH
abundance: few; j_gene: TRBJ2-7; v_gene: TRBV9; CDR3aa: ASSVGTGGRNEQY
abundance: NA; j_gene: TRBJ2-3; v_gene: TRBV6-1; CDR3aa: ASTAFSADTQY
abundance: NA; j_gene: TRBJ1-5; v_gene: TRBV27; CDR3aa: ASRRVGGARLQDQPQH
abundance: NA; j_gene: TRBJ2-3; v_gene: TRBV18; CDR3aa: ASSPSGTADTQY
abundance: once; j_gene: NA; v_gene: TRBV4-1; CDR3aa: ASSLGGYRNYEQY
abundance: NA; j_gene: TRBJ2-7; v_gene: TRBV7-7; CDR3aa: ASSLGTGSYEQY
abundance: NA; j_gene: TRBJ2-3; v_gene: TRBV27; CDR3aa: ASSLSRPDTQY
abundance: medium-sized; j_gene: TRBJ1-1; v_gene: TRBV19; CDR3aa: ASRLGQAHGAF
abundance: NA; j_gene: TRBJ1-5; v_gene: TRBV6-5; CDR3aa: ASSSGQIRNQPQH
abundance: NA; j_gene: TRBJ2-7; v_gene: TRBV4-3; CDR3aa: ASSQDFAEGGHEQY
abundance: NA; j_gene: TRBJ2-3; v_gene: TRBV25-1; CDR3aa: ASSEWREVDTQY
abundance: NA; j_gene: TRBJ1-4; v_gene: TRBV28; CDR3aa: ASSLKKQGREKLF
abundance: NA; j_gene: TRBJ2-3; v_gene: TRBV5-1; CDR3aa: ASRRELGTDTQY